This TCR beta chain came from a study of T-cell reconstitution after alpha-beta-depleted transplantation in children. This clonotype was detected many times. Its antigen remains unknown. Germline trimming cut 2 bases from V and 8 bases from J; bases unmatched to any gene: 6. The CDR3 has 14 residues. It was with unique molecular identifiers that the TCRbeta library was prepared. Each CDR3 protein is one row after TCRdb ran MiXCR on the PCR reads. The table has about 160,000 distinct CDR3 sequences, roughly 11% seen once; the top ten hold 13%. General study findings and limits: Two months or so post-transplant, alpha-beta T cells reportedly derived from several hundred expanded graft clones. By one year post-transplant, T-cell counts and diversity largely arose from T cells that were newly produced. High day-60 TCRbeta diversity in some patients came from surviving recipient T cells and thymic progenitors.

The chain joins TRBV12-3 or TRBV12-4 to TRBJ2-1; 7 bases are shared with TRBD2. The source of this sequence is a boy aged 2 to 10 with acute myeloid leukemia, due to receive a stem cell transplant. The sequencing used PBMCs, collected before TCRalphabeta/CD19-depleted stem cell transplant. The CDR3 nucleotides are TGTGCCAGCAGTTTACGGGGGGTACAGCATGAGCAGTTCTTC. As protein: CASSLRGVQHEQFF.